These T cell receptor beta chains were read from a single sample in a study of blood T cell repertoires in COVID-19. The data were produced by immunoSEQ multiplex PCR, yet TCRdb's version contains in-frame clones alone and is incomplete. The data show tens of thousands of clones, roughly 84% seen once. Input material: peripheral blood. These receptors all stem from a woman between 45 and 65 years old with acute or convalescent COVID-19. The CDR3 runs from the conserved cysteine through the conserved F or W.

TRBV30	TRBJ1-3	CAWSPGGSGNTIYF
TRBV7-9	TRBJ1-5	CASSRTGNQPQHF
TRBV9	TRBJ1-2	CASSETQGRVDYGYTF
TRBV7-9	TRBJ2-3	CASTDGRGFGTDTQYF
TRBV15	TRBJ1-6	CATSDRGLSYNSPLHF
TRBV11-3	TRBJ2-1	CASSLVSGPWNEQFF
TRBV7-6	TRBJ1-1	CASSLRGANTEAFF
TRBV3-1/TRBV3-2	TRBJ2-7	CASSQDTSGRGEQYF
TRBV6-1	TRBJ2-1	CASSEQRTGTNEQFF
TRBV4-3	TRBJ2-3	CASSQAGSRLDTQYF
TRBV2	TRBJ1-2	CAQRVAGMQDYGYTF
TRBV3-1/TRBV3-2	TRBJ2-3	CASSHVAGGLRDTQYF
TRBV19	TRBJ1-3	CASSIDPGQGGNTIYF
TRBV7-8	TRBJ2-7	CASSRRDFKPEQYF
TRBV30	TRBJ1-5	CAWSVGAQPQHF
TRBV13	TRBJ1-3	CASSWDRSSGNTIYF
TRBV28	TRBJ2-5	CASSLFGGQETQYF
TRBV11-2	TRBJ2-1	CASSPIYRGSYNEQFF
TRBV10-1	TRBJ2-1	CASSDQGGNFEQFF
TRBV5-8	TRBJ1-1	CASSPYRGSGNTEAFF
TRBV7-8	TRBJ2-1	CASSRWTSGRAGGYNEQFF
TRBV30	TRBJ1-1	CAWSDRGTEAFF
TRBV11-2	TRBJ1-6	CASSFTLTGGNSPLHF
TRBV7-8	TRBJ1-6	CASSPHRIGSPLHF
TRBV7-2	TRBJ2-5	CASSPRGWETQYF
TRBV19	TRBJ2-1	CASSSSGGNEQFF
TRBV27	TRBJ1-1	CASSLWQGGTEAFF
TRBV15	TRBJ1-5	CATSPGALTGGPISNQPQHF
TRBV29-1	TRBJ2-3	CSVDAAQARADTQYF
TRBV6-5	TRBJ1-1	CASRRPSTEAFF
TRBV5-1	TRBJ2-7	CASSHDRVHEQYF
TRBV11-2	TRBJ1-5	CASSFRLYRGPSNQPQHF
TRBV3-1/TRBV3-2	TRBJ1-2	CASSPVTVARGYTF
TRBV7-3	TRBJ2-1	CASSSTGGFYNEQFF
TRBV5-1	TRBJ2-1	CASDWEGGSSYNEQFF
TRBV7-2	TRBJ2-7	CASSVGQAYEQYF
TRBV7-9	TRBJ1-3	CASSLAATGEKGNTIYF
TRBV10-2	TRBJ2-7	CASSERQGTYEQYF
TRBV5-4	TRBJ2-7	CASSEGATEYYEQYF
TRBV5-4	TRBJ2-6	CASSSRGATGANVLTF
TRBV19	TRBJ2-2	CASSIARNTGELFF
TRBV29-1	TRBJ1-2	CSARDRGGNYGYTF